This passage covers 27 T cell receptor beta chains from one sample sequenced in a study of CD8 T cells in Susac syndrome. The RNA, about 0.45 to 1 ug, was put through reverse transcription using random hexamers. TCRdb analysed the immunoSEQ multiplex PCR reads with MiXCR anew, one entry per CDR3 protein. The sample has some 130,000 distinct CDR3 sequences; about 95% are singletons. Sequencing input: CD4+ T cells from PBMCs. The source is a human donor with multiple sclerosis.

The chain uses TRBV5-1 and TRBJ2-5, with D unclear. From germline, CDR1 is SGHRS and CDR2 YFSETQ. The CDR3 runs 16 residues. V was pared by 4 bases and J by 1 base, with 17 bases between. CDR3 sequence reads: CASSAGVGAPQETQYF. CDR3 coding DNA: TGCGCCAGCAGCGCTGGTGTTGGTGCACCCCAAGAGACCCAGTACTTC. The full variable domain, completed using reference TRBV5-1 and TRBJ2-5, is KAGVTQTPRYLIKTRGQQVTLSCSPISGHRSVSWYQQTPGQGLQFLFEYFSETQRNKGNFPGRFSGRQFSNSRSEMNVSTLELGDSALYLCASSAGVGAPQETQYFGPGTRLLVL.

The V gene is TRBV12-5, the J gene TRBJ2-7; 8 positions agree with TRBD2. This CDR3 region has 17 residues. V was clipped by 0 bases and J by 2 bases; unmatched bases: 9. In germline, CDR1 is LGHNT, CDR2 FRNRAP. DNA of the CDR3: TGTGCTAGTGGTTTGGTTCTAAGCGGGAGCGAACCCTACGAGCAGTACTTC. Encoded protein: CASGLVLSGSEPYEQYF.

The genes are TRBV11-1 and TRBJ1-1; perhaps TRBD1 as D (6 bases). The V and J ends lost 2 bases and 4 bases respectively, with 11 bases between them. The CDR3 length is 14 residues. Germline V gives CDR1 SGHAT, CDR2 FQDESV (reference sequence). The CDR3 DNA follows: TGTGCCAGCAGCTTACCGGGGGCAGCCACTGAAGCTTTCTTT. Translated, it gives CASSLPGAATEAFF.

This chain connects TRBV6-2 or TRBV6-3 to TRBJ1-3, with a weak D call TRBD1 (6 bases). The CDR3 is 13 residues long. V lost 9 bases and J 1 base, leaving 10 bases between the germline ends. The V gene's germline CDR1 is MNHEY and CDR2 SVGEGT. CDR3 sequence (DNA): TGTGCCAGTCAAGGGGGATCTGGAAACACCATATATTTT. This translates into CASQGGSGNTIYF.

CDR3 loop: CASRDREETQYF. The CDR3, as DNA: TGTGCCAGTCGGGACCGTGAAGAGACCCAGTACTTC. V and J are TRBV19 and TRBJ2-5; either TRBD1 or TRBD2 may fit D (5 bases each). The CDR3 covers 12 residues. The V end was cut by 8 bases, the J end by 3 bases, with 10 bases between. The V gene's germline CDR1 is LNHDA and CDR2 SQIVND (reference sequence).

This clonotype appeared a single time. The chain is built from TRBV28 and TRBJ1-5; D gene unclear. The V end was cut by 5 bases, the J end by 0 bases, with 17 bases between. Germline values: CDR1 MDHEN, CDR2 SYDVKM. The CDR3 is 17 amino acids. CDR3 sequence (DNA): TGTGCCAGCAGTCCCCGATGGTTAGGGTCTAGCAATCAGCCCCAGCATTTT. Its protein product is CASSPRWLGSSNQPQHF.

The J gene is TRBJ2-7, the V gene TRBV7-9; D tentatively reads TRBD1 or TRBD2 (5 bases each). The CDR3 extends over 14 amino acids. CDR1 is SEHNR and CDR2 is FQNEAQ in the germline V gene (reference sequence). V was clipped by 2 bases and J by 7 bases, with 15 bases between them. The CDR3 here is CASSLSDTSGEQYF. For the CDR3, the DNA is TGTGCCAGCAGCTTATCGGACACCTCGGGGGAGCAGTACTTC.

The gene calls are TRBV18 and TRBJ1-5; D gene ambiguous. This CDR3 is built from 15 residues. Germline values: CDR1 KGHSH, CDR2 LQKENI. V was cut by 6 bases and J by 2 bases, with 14 bases left in between. CDR3 DNA sequence: TGTGCCAGCTCGCCTGACGGGATCGGCAATCAGCCCCAGCATTTT. Translation: CASSPDGIGNQPQHF. The full variable domain, rest sourced from reference TRBV18 and TRBJ1-5, is NAGVMQNPRHLVRRRGQEARLRCSPMKGHSHVYWYRQLPEEGLKFMVYLQKENIIDESGMPKERFSAEFPKEGPSILRIQQVVRGDSAAYFCASSPDGIGNQPQHFGDGTRLSIL.

The rearrangement uses TRBV24-1 and TRBJ2-2; D uncertain. With 9 bases removed from V and 2 bases from J, the gap between germline ends came to 6 bases. The CDR3 is made up of 12 amino acids. Germline values: CDR1 KGHDR, CDR2 SFDVKD. The CDR3 sequence: CATGGNTGELFF. In DNA, the CDR3 is TGTGCCACCGGTGGTAACACCGGGGAGCTGTTTTTT.

This clonotype has only a few counts. The rearrangement joins TRBV6-2 or TRBV6-3 to TRBJ1-2; 7 positions agree with TRBD1. Germline CDR1 and CDR2: MNHEY and SVGEGT. The CDR3 totals 13 residues. Trimming at V came to 6 bases and at J to 6 bases, leaving 7 bases not matched to a gene. As DNA, the CDR3 is TGTGCCAGCAGCGCCGACAGGGCAAATGGCTACACCTTC. It encodes CASSADRANGYTF.

CDR3 nucleotides: TGTGCCAGCAGCTCCCCCAACAGGGTTGGCTACACCTTC. Translation: CASSSPNRVGYTF. The chain carries TRBV7-2 and TRBJ1-2, with D perhaps TRBD1 (6 bases). CDR1 and CDR2 (germline): SGHTA, FQGNSA. The CDR3 loop spans 13 amino acids. Trimming took off 4 bases at V and 7 bases at J, with 13 bases between the two ends.

V usage is TRBV7-2 and J usage is TRBJ2-1; no definite D call. The CDR3 spans 12 residues. Germline lookup yields CDR1 SGHTA and CDR2 FQGNSA. V was shortened by 1 base and J by 3 bases, with 1 base between the two germline ends. CDR3 coding DNA: TGTGCCAGCAGCTTAGACTACAATGAGCAGTTCTTC. Translated: CASSLDYNEQFF.

V and J are TRBV27 and TRBJ1-1; TRBD1 is a possible D gene (5 bases). The CDR3 is made up of 13 amino acids. Trimming removed 8 bases at V and 6 bases at J, with 16 bases between. Germline CDR1 and CDR2: MNHEY and SMNVEV (reference sequence). This chain's CDR3 is CASARALRSEAFF. Written as DNA, the CDR3 is TGTGCCAGCGCCAGGGCCCTTCGCTCTGAAGCTTTCTTT.

CDR3 DNA sequence: TGCAGCGTTGTCCCCTCGACTAGCGGGCGAGAGACCCAGTACTTC. As protein: CSVVPSTSGRETQYF. V gene TRBV29-1 combines with J gene TRBJ2-5, with 10 bases aligning to TRBD2. The germline CDR1 and CDR2 sequences are SQVTM and ANQGSEA. The CDR3 runs to 15 residues. The ends lost 4 bases at V and 4 bases at J; junction bases unmatched: 9.

J is TRBJ2-2 and V is TRBV29-1; possibly TRBD2 for D (5 bases). The germline V gene has CDR1 SQVTM and CDR2 ANQGSEA. The ends were cut back, 7 bases at V and 3 bases at J, with 12 bases in the middle. The CDR3 has 13 amino acids. The CDR3 protein is CSGSTTYTGELFF. In nucleotides, the CDR3 is TGCAGCGGCTCGACTACTTACACCGGGGAGCTGTTTTTT.

This chain uses TRBV5-1 with TRBJ2-3; 8 nucleotides align to TRBD1. Unmatched junction bases numbered 7, after V lost 0 bases and J lost 4 bases. The germline V gene has CDR1 SGHRS and CDR2 YFSETQ. This CDR3 comprises 16 residues. Here the CDR3 DNA reads TGCGCCAGCAGCTTGGGGCTCCAGGGGGCCCCAGATACGCAGTATTTT. It codes for CASSLGLQGAPDTQYF. Full variable domain (rest looked up from reference TRBV5-1 and TRBJ2-3): KAGVTQTPRYLIKTRGQQVTLSCSPISGHRSVSWYQQTPGQGLQFLFEYFSETQRNKGNFPGRFSGRQFSNSRSEMNVSTLELGDSALYLCASSLGLQGAPDTQYFGPGTRLTVL.

The chain carries TRBV11-2 and TRBJ2-7, with 10 positions matching TRBD1. Germline CDR1 and CDR2: SGHAT and FQNNGV. This CDR3 is built from 16 residues. The ends lost 6 bases at V and 0 bases at J; junction bases unmatched: 8. The CDR3 bases are TGTGCCAGCAGACGTTCCGGGACAGGGGTCTCCTACGAGCAGTACTTC. Encoded protein: CASRRSGTGVSYEQYF. Combining the CDR3 with reference TRBV11-2 and TRBJ2-7 gives the whole variable domain EAGVAQSPRYKIIEKRQSVAFWCNPISGHATLYWYQQILGQGPKLLIQFQNNGVVDDSQLPKDRFSAERLKGVDSTLKIQPAKLEDSAVYLCASRRSGTGVSYEQYFGPGTRLTVT.

This clonotype was found once. V gene TRBV5-5 combines with J gene TRBJ2-3, with 7 bases lining up with TRBD1. The V and J ends lost 4 bases and 2 bases, in that order; junction bases with no gene match: 13. This CDR3 region has 17 residues. In germline, CDR1 is SGHKS, CDR2 YYEKEE (reference sequence). As DNA, the CDR3 is TGTGCCAGCAGCCGACAGGGCCAATACCAAAACACAGATACGCAGTATTTT. Residues: CASSRQGQYQNTDTQYF.

The rearrangement links TRBV7-2 to TRBJ1-4, with D uncertain. The germline V gene encodes CDR1 SGHTA and CDR2 FQGNSA. V was clipped by 1 base and J by 13 bases, with 13 bases between them. The CDR3 has 13 amino acids. Here the CDR3 reads CASSLDEGLTLFF. DNA for the CDR3: TGTGCCAGCAGCTTAGACGAAGGACTTACACTGTTTTTT.

CDR3 DNA sequence: TGCAGTGCTGTCGGGACTAGCAGCTACAATGAGCAGTTCTTC. Amino acid sequence: CSAVGTSSYNEQFF. The J gene is TRBJ2-1, the V gene TRBV20-1; 9 bases map to TRBD2. CDR1 and CDR2 (germline): DFQATT, SNEGSKA (reference sequence). The CDR3 totals 14 residues. The V and J ends lost 5 bases and 3 bases, in that order; junction bases with no gene match: 5.

The chain carries TRBV7-2 and TRBJ2-7, with TRBD2 matching over 7 bases. CDR3 length: 16 amino acids. Germline assignment: CDR1 SGHTA and CDR2 FQGNSA. The V gene end was trimmed by 1 base and the J gene end by 6 bases; junction bases not matched to a gene: 12. CDR3 loop: CASSLDLWEGVREQYF. As DNA, the CDR3 is TGTGCCAGCAGCTTAGACCTGTGGGAGGGAGTCCGCGAGCAGTACTTC.

In its sample, this clonotype was seen once. The chain recombines TRBV19 with TRBJ1-5; 8 bases fit TRBD1. This CDR3 contains 16 residues. Germline CDR1 reads LNHDA; CDR2 reads SQIVND (reference sequence). Trimming removed 9 bases from V and 0 bases from J; junction bases left unmatched: 10. CDR3: CASRRQGTTSNQPQHF. In DNA, the CDR3 is TGTGCCAGCCGGAGACAGGGGACTACTAGCAATCAGCCCCAGCATTTT.

The rearrangement joins TRBV30 to TRBJ2-3, with D tentatively TRBD2 (5 bases). The CDR3 has 13 residues. Trimming took off 0 bases at V and 5 bases at J, with 9 bases between the two ends. Germline CDR1 reads GTSNPN; CDR2 reads SVGIG (reference sequence). The CDR3 nucleotides read TGTGCCTGGAGTGTCCGGGCGGGAGATACGCAGTATTTT. This gives the protein CAWSVRAGDTQYF. The variable domain in full, completed from reference TRBV30 and TRBJ2-3, reads SQTIHQWPATLVQPVGSPLSLECTVEGTSNPNLYWYRQAAGRGLQLLFYSVGIGQISSEVPQNLSASRPQDRQFILSSKKLLLSDSGFYLCAWSVRAGDTQYFGPGTRLTVL.

The chain joins TRBV7-2 to TRBJ1-1, with D perhaps TRBD1 (5 bases). V was clipped by 5 bases and J by 0 bases, with 13 bases between them. This CDR3 is built from 15 residues. CDR1 and CDR2 from the germline V gene are SGHTA and FQGNSA. The CDR3 DNA reads as TGTGCCAGCAGCCCCCGGGCGGACATGAACACTGAAGCTTTCTTT. Translated, it gives CASSPRADMNTEAFF.

This CDR3 is CASSSTDTDQPQHF. CDR3 bases: TGTGCCAGCAGTTCCACGGACACAGATCAGCCCCAGCATTTT. The chain couples TRBV6-5 to TRBJ1-5; tentative D call: TRBD1 (5 bases). Trimming pared 4 bases from V and 5 bases from J, leaving 12 bases between. CDR1 MNHEY and CDR2 SVGAGI come from the germline V gene. This CDR3 spans 14 amino acids.

CDR3 DNA: TGTGCCAGCAGTGACTACAGCGGGAGGGGCACAGATACGCAGTATTTT. Protein product: CASSDYSGRGTDTQYF. This chain joins TRBV6-4 and TRBJ2-3, with 10 bases that match TRBD2. The CDR3 is 16 residues long. The J segment lost 1 base and the V segment lost 1 base, leaving 2 bases of the junction unmatched. Germline CDR1 is MRHNA and CDR2 is SNTAGT.

This chain links TRBV27 with TRBJ2-7; 9 bases map to TRBD1. CDR3 length: 15 amino acids. Germline V gene data show CDR1 as MNHEY and CDR2 as SMNVEV (reference sequence). The V segment lost 1 base and the J segment 6 bases; nucleotides outside the gene matches: 7. The CDR3 region is CASSLWGTGPVEQYF. In nucleotides, the CDR3 is TGTGCCAGCAGTTTATGGGGGACAGGGCCAGTCGAGCAGTACTTC.